This T cell receptor (beta chain) was captured in a study of blood T cell repertoires in COVID-19. Germline V lookup: CDR1 SGHTA, CDR2 FQGNSA. The V gene lost 5 bases and the J gene lost 0 bases, with 13 bases spanning the gap. The CDR3 is 15 amino acids. Profiled with immunoSEQ multiplex PCR; TCRdb holds only in-frame clones, not every one. The profile shows over 150,000 clones, 70% to 90% of them singletons. The chain carries TRBV7-2 and TRBJ1-2; D is undetermined. The TCR originated in a man aged 45 to 65 with active or convalescent COVID-19. The sequenced sample consisted of peripheral blood. The CDR3 reads CASSPGPGANYGYTF. The CDR3, as DNA: TGTGCCAGCAGCCCCGGACCGGGAGCTAACTATGGCTACACCTTC.